The subject of this entry is one TCR beta chain. Its antigen is not known. A read error may account for a junction end that differs from germline. TCRdb independently ran MiXCR on the reads; one entry per CDR3 protein. Here the sample spans about 220,000 distinct CDR3 sequences, roughly two fifths being singletons. The entry originates in a study of T cell repertoires in cytomegalovirus infection. Study-level background: The authors relied on CMV epitopes, both recently identified HLA-C-restricted and well-studied HLA-B-restricted. Public signatures in TCR beta pointed to CMV infection and matching HLA type.

This CDR3 region has 15 residues. Germline assignment: CDR1 SGHVS and CDR2 FNYEAQ. Study-wide points: Across the ex vivo response, the dominant clonotypes were HLA-C-restricted CMV-specific TCR beta clonotypes.

The sequencing here drew on CD8+ T cells from cultured PBMCs, taken from culture after CMV antigen stimulation. The receptor comes from a human donor in good health (CMV status not recorded). Some clones in this sample may be carry-over from other donors' samples. The chain links TRBV7-6 to TRBJ1-1; TRBD1 matches at 7 bases. The CDR3 is CARSFGTVMKTEAFF. The DNA of the CDR3 is TGTGCCAGAAGCTTTGGGACAGTAATGAAAACTGAAGCTTTCTTT.